This T cell receptor beta chain was recovered during a study of blood T cell repertoires in COVID-19 (dated by TCRdb to the early 2020s). Some background on the complete study: The collaborator samples originated in the United States, Italy and Spain and spanned the acute and convalescent phases of COVID-19. A de-identified subject ID, COVID-19 status, age in years and sex were almost always included in the sample metadata. The samples were drawn from the first 160 participants of the ongoing ImmuneRACE study and from more than 1,000 subjects provided by 6 global collaborators. Subjects who had been exposed to COVID-19, were actively infected with it, or had recovered from it provided the deeply sampled blood TCRbeta repertoires that made up the dataset. The material from the prospective study consisted of cDNA or gDNA derived from T cells, B-cell-depleted T cells, or PBMCs. The repertoires were released in a freely available public database meant as a resource for research on the immune response to SARS-CoV-2. Where HLA class I and class II types were available, the types were taken from metadata supplied by the sample provider, not from assay-based typing. General study outcomes and caveats: How much clinical and demographic metadata was included differed by source and by participant, and the metadata was provided uncurated.

In the case of this clone: Its antigen has not been determined. No base qualities exist here, and no much larger clone lies one base off it.

Collaborating institutions collected whole blood in K2EDTA tubes following their own protocols. Collaborator samples were shipped for TCRbeta analysis as frozen whole blood, isolated PBMCs, or DNA extracted from either sample type. The CDR3, from cysteine to phenylalanine, totals 14 residues. Only the CDR3 part of the read is kept: 42 bases, read in frame from the first base. For CDR1 and CDR2, the germline V gene (reference sequence) lists SEHNR and FQNEAQ. The V end loses 5 bases and the J end loses 5 bases, and a stretch of 15 bases separates them. The immunoSEQ Assay, a bias-controlled multiplex PCR, was used to amplify TCRbeta CDR3 regions from genomic DNA. As for the original processing: Nucleated cell counts per sample were estimated from amplification of reference gene primers within the assay. To quantify the absolute abundance of each unique TCRbeta CDR3 rearrangement, sequence reads were collapsed and filtered. For each sample, productive Simpson clonality was calculated as the square root of Simpson's diversity index over productive rearrangements. TCRdb mirrors the immuneACCESS table, restricted to in-frame sequences. Some clones are absent from its copies; in checked studies, under half trace to an unresolved V gene, and the reason for the others is unknown. V and J calls and clone size are those listed in that table; D and trimming were worked out from the DNA. The sample yields around 190,000 clones; 88% were counted once. The ten largest clones add up to about 1.1% of the sample.

The material sequenced was peripheral blood. The V gene is TRBV7-9 and the J gene is TRBJ2-5; the D gene is possibly TRBD2, with 6 bases matching. The receptor was derived from a man younger than 40 with acute or convalescent COVID-19. The DNA sequence is given as TGTGCCAGCAGCCCCCGGCTGGGACTGGAGACCCAGTACTTC. The resulting protein is CASSPRLGLETQYF.